Included here is one TCR beta chain sequence, with context. The entry originates in a study of T-cell reconstitution after alpha-beta-depleted transplantation in children. This sample's TCRbeta library carried unique molecular identifier barcodes. One entry per CDR3 protein results from TCRdb running MiXCR on the PCR reads. Of around 670,000 distinct CDR3 sequences listed, around 13% are singletons. The sample here was PBMCs, taken before TCRalphabeta/CD19-depleted stem cell transplant. This TCR came from a girl aged 2 to 10 with congenital amegakaryocytic thrombocytopenia, due to receive a stem cell transplant.

The CDR3 loop reads CASSSWDRALNTEAFF. The CDR3 region has the DNA TGTGCCAGCAGTTCCTGGGACAGGGCCTTGAACACTGAAGCTTTCTTT. The genes are TRBV6-2 or TRBV6-3 and TRBJ1-1; 9 bases map to TRBD1. With V trimmed by 4 bases and J by 0 bases, 6 bases remained unmatched. The CDR3 runs to 16 residues. Germline V lookup: CDR1 MNHEY, CDR2 SVGEGT.